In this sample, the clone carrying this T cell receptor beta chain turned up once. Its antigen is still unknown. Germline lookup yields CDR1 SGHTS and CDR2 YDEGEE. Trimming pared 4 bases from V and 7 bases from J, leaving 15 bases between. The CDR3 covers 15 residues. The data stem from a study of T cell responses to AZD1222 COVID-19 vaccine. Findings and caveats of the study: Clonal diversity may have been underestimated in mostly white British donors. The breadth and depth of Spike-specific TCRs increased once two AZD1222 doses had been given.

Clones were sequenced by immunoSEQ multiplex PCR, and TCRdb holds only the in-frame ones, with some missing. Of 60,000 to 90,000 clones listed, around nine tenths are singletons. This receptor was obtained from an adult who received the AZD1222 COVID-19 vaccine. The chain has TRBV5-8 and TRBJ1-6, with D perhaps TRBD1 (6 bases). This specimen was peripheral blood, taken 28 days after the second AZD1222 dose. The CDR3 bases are TGTGCCAGCAGCCTGCTGGGACACGGAAATTCACCCCTCCACTTT. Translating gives CASSLLGHGNSPLHF.